This T cell receptor beta chain originates from a study of T cells in Graves' hyperthyroidism and ophthalmopathy. Trimming shortened V by 3 bases and J by 4 bases, and 12 bases separated the two germline ends. This CDR3 region has 13 residues. Germline CDR1 and CDR2: DFQATT and SNEGSKA (reference sequence). Findings of the study overall: In the blood, most expanded thyroid clonotypes above 0.001 appeared as well.

This clonotype was recorded at least ten times. Its antigen remains unknown. The source material, RNA transcripts, was used to amplify TCR beta CDR3 regions. When the TCR CDR3 underwent first-round RT-PCR, the HTBI primer set was used. In TCRdb, the multiplex PCR reads were re-called with MiXCR into one record per CDR3 protein. The sample shows a few hundred thousand distinct CDR3 sequences, roughly 50% of them seen only once. Stable disease denoted Graves' hyperthyroidism without ophthalmopathy progression within 18 months. In patients aged 18 to 65, hyperthyroidism was newly diagnosed, with duration under 2 months. The diagnostic basis comprised clinical symptoms, serum thyroxine and TRAb, thyroid ultrasound and orbital computed tomography.

The chain has TRBV20-1 and TRBJ1-2; D is perhaps TRBD1 (5 bases). The TCR was taken from a woman under 30 with Graves' hyperthyroidism. The sequenced sample was peripheral blood or thyroid tissue (not recorded which). CDR3 protein: CSARQGWGYGYTF. CDR3 nucleotides: TGCAGTGCTAGGCAGGGTTGGGGCTATGGCTACACCTTC.